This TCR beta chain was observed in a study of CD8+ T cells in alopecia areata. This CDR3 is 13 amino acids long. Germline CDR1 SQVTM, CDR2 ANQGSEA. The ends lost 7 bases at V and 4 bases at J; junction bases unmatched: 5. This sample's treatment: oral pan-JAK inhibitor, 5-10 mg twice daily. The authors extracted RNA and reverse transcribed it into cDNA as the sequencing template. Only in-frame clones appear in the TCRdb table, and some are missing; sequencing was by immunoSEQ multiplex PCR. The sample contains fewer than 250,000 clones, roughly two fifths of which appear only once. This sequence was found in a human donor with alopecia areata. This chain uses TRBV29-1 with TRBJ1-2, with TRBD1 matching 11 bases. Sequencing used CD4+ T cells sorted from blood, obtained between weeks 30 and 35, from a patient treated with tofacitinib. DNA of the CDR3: TGCAGCGCTGGGACAGGGGGATCCTATGGCTACACCTTC. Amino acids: CSAGTGGSYGYTF.